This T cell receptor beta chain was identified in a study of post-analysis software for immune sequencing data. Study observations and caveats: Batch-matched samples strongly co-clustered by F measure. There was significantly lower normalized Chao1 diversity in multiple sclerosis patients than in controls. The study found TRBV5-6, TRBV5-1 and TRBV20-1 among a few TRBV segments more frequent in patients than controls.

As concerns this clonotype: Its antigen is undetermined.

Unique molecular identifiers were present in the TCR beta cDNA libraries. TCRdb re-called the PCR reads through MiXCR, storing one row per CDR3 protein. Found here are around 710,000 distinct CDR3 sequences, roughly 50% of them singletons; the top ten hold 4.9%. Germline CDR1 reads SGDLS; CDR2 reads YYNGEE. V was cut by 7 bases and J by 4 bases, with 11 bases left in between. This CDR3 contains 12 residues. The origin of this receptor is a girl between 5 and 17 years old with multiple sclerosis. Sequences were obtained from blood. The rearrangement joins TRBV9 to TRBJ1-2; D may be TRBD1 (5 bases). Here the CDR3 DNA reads TGTGCCAGCTACGGGACGGGCTATGGCTACACCTTC. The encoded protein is CASYGTGYGYTF.